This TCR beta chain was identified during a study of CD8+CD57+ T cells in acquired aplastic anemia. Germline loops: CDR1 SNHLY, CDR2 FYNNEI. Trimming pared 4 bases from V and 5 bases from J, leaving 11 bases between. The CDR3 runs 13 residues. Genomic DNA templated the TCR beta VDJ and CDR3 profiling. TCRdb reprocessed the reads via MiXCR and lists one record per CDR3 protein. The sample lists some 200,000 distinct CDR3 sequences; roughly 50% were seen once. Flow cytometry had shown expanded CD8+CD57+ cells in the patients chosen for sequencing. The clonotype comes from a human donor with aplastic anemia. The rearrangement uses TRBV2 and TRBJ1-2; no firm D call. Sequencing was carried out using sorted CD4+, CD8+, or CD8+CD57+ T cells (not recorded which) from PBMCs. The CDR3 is CASSAQSPYGYTF. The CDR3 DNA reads TGTGCCAGCAGTGCACAGAGCCCATATGGCTACACCTTC.